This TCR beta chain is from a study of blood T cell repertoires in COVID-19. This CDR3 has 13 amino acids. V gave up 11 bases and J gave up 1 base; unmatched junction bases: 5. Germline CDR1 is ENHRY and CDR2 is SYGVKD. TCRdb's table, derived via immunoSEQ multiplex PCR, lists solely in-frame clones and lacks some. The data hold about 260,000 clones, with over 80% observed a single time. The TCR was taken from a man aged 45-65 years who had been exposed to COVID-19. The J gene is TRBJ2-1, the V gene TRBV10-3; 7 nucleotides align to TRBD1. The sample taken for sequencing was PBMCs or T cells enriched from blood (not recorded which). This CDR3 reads CAAKGQSYNEQFF. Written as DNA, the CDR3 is TGTGCCGCGAAGGGACAGTCCTACAATGAGCAGTTCTTC.